One sample yielded the 32 T cell receptor beta chains listed below, sequenced in a study of cytomegalovirus exposure and HLA in healthy donors (dated by TCRdb to the late 2010s). Library generation was performed with the immunoSEQ multiplex PCR assay. The multiplex PCR relied on a mix of 60 forward primers for TCR Vbeta segments and 13 reverse primers for TCR Jbeta segments. TCRdb's version of the immuneACCESS table is confined to in-frame rearrangements and falls short of the full clone set. An unresolved V gene accounts for under half of the shortfall where checked; the remainder is of unknown origin. The sample has about 200,000 clones on record, 80% to 90% of them singletons. About 3.1% of the sample is in the top ten clones. The source material was PBMCs. The receptors here all came from a man aged 30 to 39 in good health and CMV-seronegative.

The rearrangement uses TRBV7-2 and TRBJ2-3; 8 bases fit TRBD2. CDR3 size: 15 residues. V was clipped by 5 bases and J by 6 bases; unmatched bases: 10. Per germline, CDR1 SGHTA and CDR2 FQGNSA. This CDR3 is CASSLWTSLMDTQYF. In DNA form, the CDR3 reads TGTGCCAGCAGCCTCTGGACTAGCCTAATGGATACGCAGTATTTT. Full variable domain (outside the CDR3, taken from reference TRBV7-2 and TRBJ2-3): GAGVSQSPSNKVTEKGKDVELRCDPISGHTALYWYRQSLGQGLEFLIYFQGNSAPDKSGLPSDRFSAERTGGSVSTLTIQRTQQEDSAVYLCASSLWTSLMDTQYFGPGTRLTVL.

This chain links TRBV14 with TRBJ2-7, with 9 bases aligning to TRBD2. Germline V CDR1 and CDR2: SGHDN, FVKESK. The V and J ends lost 0 bases and 3 bases, in that order; junction bases with no gene match: 9. This CDR3 has 17 amino acids. The CDR3, as DNA: TGTGCCAGCAGCCAAGAGCAGGGAGCGGGGGGCCTCTACGAGCAGTACTTC. This encodes CASSQEQGAGGLYEQYF. The whole variable domain, remainder taken from reference TRBV14 and TRBJ2-7, is EAGVTQFPSHSVIEKGQTVTLRCDPISGHDNLYWYRRVMGKEIKFLLHFVKESKQDESGMPNNRFLAERTGGTYSTLKVQPAELEDSGVYFCASSQEQGAGGLYEQYFGPGTRLTVT.

V and J are TRBV30 and TRBJ1-2; TRBD1 agrees at 7 bases. In germline, CDR1 is GTSNPN, CDR2 SVGIG (reference sequence). The length of the CDR3 is 21 residues. The ends lost 4 bases at V and 0 bases at J; junction bases unmatched: 26. The CDR3 loop reads CAWIPPGRVAAGGASNYGYTF. The CDR3 DNA is TGTGCCTGGATTCCCCCGGGTAGGGTGGCCGCAGGGGGAGCTTCTAACTATGGCTACACCTTC. The full variable domain, in which reference TRBV30 and TRBJ1-2 provide the parts outside the CDR3, is SQTIHQWPATLVQPVGSPLSLECTVEGTSNPNLYWYRQAAGRGLQLLFYSVGIGQISSEVPQNLSASRPQDRQFILSSKKLLLSDSGFYLCAWIPPGRVAAGGASNYGYTFGSGTRLTVV.

The sample holds a few counts of this clone. V gene TRBV12-2 combines with J gene TRBJ2-1; the DNA was not used to check the table's D call, TRBD2. TRBV12-2 is a pseudogene. There are 17 residues in the CDR3. CDR3 loop: CASRLGGIAGGRNEQFF. CDR3 bases: TGTGCAAGTCGCTTAGGAGGTATAGCGGGGGGGCGCAATGAGCAGTTCTTC.

The J gene is TRBJ2-5, the V gene TRBV27, with TRBD1 identical over 7 bases. Germline V CDR1 and CDR2: MNHEY, SMNVEV (reference sequence). The ends lost 8 bases at V and 5 bases at J; junction bases unmatched: 8. The length of the CDR3 is 13 residues. The CDR3 reads CASGYRGRETQYF. The CDR3, as DNA: TGTGCCAGCGGATACAGGGGACGCGAGACCCAGTACTTC.

This chain connects TRBV7-9 to TRBJ2-5; 10 bases are shared with TRBD2. The V segment lost 4 bases and the J segment 5 bases; nucleotides outside the gene matches: 10. Germline V gene sequence: CDR1 SEHNR, CDR2 FQNEAQ (reference sequence). CDR3 size: 16 residues. CDR3: CASSSTLAGLGETQYF. The CDR3 DNA is TGTGCCAGCAGCTCCACACTAGCGGGGTTGGGGGAGACCCAGTACTTC.

The V and J genes are TRBV19 and TRBJ1-1; D perhaps matches TRBD1 (5 bases). The CDR3 is 16 amino acids. The V gene lost 3 bases and the J gene lost 3 bases, with 17 bases spanning the gap. Germline-derived CDR1 and CDR2 are LNHDA and SQIVND (reference sequence). In DNA, the CDR3 is TGTGCCAGTAGTATGCGGGAGGCCTGGGGGTACACTGAAGCTTTCTTT. Its protein product is CASSMREAWGYTEAFF. The variable domain in full, with the rest retrieved from reference TRBV19 and TRBJ1-1, is DGGITQSPKYLFRKEGQNVTLSCEQNLNHDAMYWYRQDPGQGLRLIYYSQIVNDFQKGDIAEGYSVSREKKESFPLTVTSAQKNPTAFYLCASSMREAWGYTEAFFGQGTRLTVV.

The chain is built from TRBV6-1 and TRBJ1-3; TRBD1 is a possible D gene (5 bases). The CDR3 covers 15 residues. V was shortened by 3 bases and J by 1 base, with 10 bases between the two germline ends. Germline-derived CDR1 and CDR2 are MNHNS and SASEGT. The CDR3 spells CASSDRRGSGNTIYF. The CDR3 DNA reads TGTGCCAGCAGTGACAGAAGGGGATCTGGAAACACCATATATTTT.

The chain links TRBV27 to TRBJ2-1, with 8 bases that match TRBD1. Trimming cost V 3 bases and J 2 bases; bases outside gene matches: 3. This CDR3 spans 15 amino acids. Per germline, CDR1 MNHEY and CDR2 SMNVEV (reference sequence). The CDR3 spells CASSLTRGPYNEQFF. The CDR3 DNA reads TGTGCCAGCAGTTTGACCAGGGGGCCCTACAATGAGCAGTTCTTC.

This chain uses TRBV18 with TRBJ1-1; a weak D match, TRBD1 (5 bases). Between the trimmed V and J ends, which lost 0 bases and 1 base, there was a span of 9 bases. This CDR3 region has 15 residues. The V gene's germline CDR1 is KGHSH and CDR2 LQKENI. The CDR3 loop reads CASSPPGGRNTEAFF. The CDR3 DNA reads as TGTGCCAGCTCACCACCGGGGGGGAGGAACACTGAAGCTTTCTTT.

The V gene is TRBV7-9, the J gene TRBJ2-2, with 11 bases matching TRBD2. The CDR3 length is 16 residues. Germline V lookup: CDR1 SEHNR, CDR2 FQNEAQ (reference sequence). Trimming removed 3 bases from V and 6 bases from J; junction bases left unmatched: 6. The CDR3 sequence is CASSFSGGADAGELFF. The DNA of the CDR3 is TGTGCCAGCAGCTTTAGCGGGGGGGCCGACGCCGGGGAGCTGTTTTTT.

The table lists this clone with a few counts. The gene calls are TRBV6-1 and TRBJ1-1; tentative D call: TRBD1 (6 bases). CDR3 size: 11 residues. The germline gives CDR1 MNHNS, CDR2 SASEGT. Trimming cost V 7 bases and J 10 bases, with 13 bases left between them. The chain's CDR3 is CASKLGGAAFF. For the CDR3, the DNA is TGTGCCAGCAAGCTAGGGGGGGCAGCTTTCTTT.

In DNA form, the CDR3 reads TGCGCCAGCAGTGAGTCGCCTAGACGGGGGAATTCACCCCTCCACTTT. Its translation: CASSESPRRGNSPLHF. The chain is built from TRBV10-1 and TRBJ1-6, with D possibly matching TRBD1 (5 bases). The CDR3 has 16 amino acids. Germline V lookup: CDR1 WNHNN, CDR2 SYGVQD (reference sequence). Trimming left V 0 bases short and J 7 bases short, with 13 bases between.

The rearrangement joins TRBV6-1 to TRBJ2-3; D gene unclear. CDR1 is MNHNS, CDR2 SASEGT, per germline. Between the trimmed V and J ends, which lost 4 bases and 6 bases, there was a span of 5 bases. CDR3 length: 11 residues. CDR3 in DNA: TGTGCCAGCAGTGTACAGGATACGCAGTATTTT. Its protein is CASSVQDTQYF.

This clone has only a few counts. The chain employs TRBV5-4 and TRBJ2-1; 7 positions match TRBD2. V was clipped by 0 bases and J by 6 bases; unmatched bases: 6. The CDR3 sequence is 15 residues long. CDR1 is SGHNT and CDR2 is YYREEE in the germline V gene (reference sequence). CDR3: CASSLGLQRGNEQFF. CDR3 DNA: TGTGCCAGCAGCTTGGGGCTCCAGCGGGGCAATGAGCAGTTCTTC.

The V and J genes are TRBV4-1 and TRBJ1-4; TRBD1 is a possible D gene (5 bases). Trimming took 3 bases from V and 6 from J, leaving 14 bases between them. The CDR3 has 15 amino acids. Germline assignment: CDR1 MGHRA and CDR2 YSYEKL. The CDR3 loop is CASSHPGLVDEKLFF. In DNA, the CDR3 is TGCGCCAGCAGCCACCCAGGGTTAGTTGATGAAAAACTGTTTTTT.

This clone was detected a few times. The rearrangement links TRBV6-6 to TRBJ1-6; D gene unclear. CDR1 and CDR2 (germline): MNHNY, SVGAGI (reference sequence). The V end lost 8 bases, the J end lost 4 bases, and 6 bases lay between the germline ends. This CDR3 is 12 amino acids long. CDR3 DNA: TGTGCCAGCGGCCAGTATAATTCACCCCTCCACTTT. It specifies CASGQYNSPLHF.

The CDR3 here is CASSWSVAGGPNEQFF. CDR3 bases: TGTGCCAGCAGCTGGTCCGTGGCGGGGGGCCCAAATGAGCAGTTCTTC. The chain links TRBV11-2 to TRBJ2-1; 8 bases are shared with TRBD2. Germline CDR1 and CDR2: SGHAT and FQNNGV. This CDR3 has 16 amino acids. Losses at the gene ends were 4 bases for V and 7 bases for J; bases not matched to a gene: 12.

The chain links TRBV2 to TRBJ2-7; D remains ambiguous. The CDR3 consists of 13 residues. The V end lost 6 bases, the J end lost 6 bases, and 15 bases lay between the germline ends. The germline V gene encodes CDR1 SNHLY and CDR2 FYNNEI. CDR3 sequence reads: CASSLDNRSEQYF. CDR3 sequence (DNA): TGTGCCAGCAGCCTCGACAACCGTTCCGAGCAGTACTTC.

Concerning this clone: One junction end does not reproduce the germline sequence, and a read error may be involved. The J gene is TRBJ2-5, the V gene TRBV28; TRBD1 matches at 9 bases. Germline V lookup: CDR1 MDHEN, CDR2 SYDVKM. This CDR3 has 17 residues. DNA for the CDR3: TGTGCCGGCAGGAATCGACCGACAGGGGGAGTTAGGGAGACCCAGTACTTC. This encodes CAGRNRPTGGVRETQYF.

This sequence joins TRBV6-5 and TRBJ2-7; 8 nucleotides align to TRBD2. The V segment lost 5 bases and the J segment 6 bases; nucleotides outside the gene matches: 12. The CDR3 runs 15 residues. CDR1 is MNHEY and CDR2 is SVGAGI in the germline V gene. The CDR3 here is CASSLAGYSFSEQYF. The CDR3 nucleotides are TGTGCCAGCAGTCTAGCGGGTTACTCTTTCTCCGAGCAGTACTTC.

To note about this clone: One end of the junction varies from germline; a read error may be responsible. The chain uses TRBV7-9 and TRBJ1-6; D may be TRBD1 (6 bases). CDR3 length: 17 residues. Germline V gene sequence: CDR1 SEHNR, CDR2 FQNEAQ (reference sequence). For the CDR3, the DNA is TGTTCCAGCAGCCCCTCGGGGGGAGGGGGTTATAATTCACCCCTCCACTTT. Encoded protein: CSSSPSGGGGYNSPLHF.

The chain links TRBV4-3 to TRBJ2-4, with D possibly matching TRBD1 (5 bases). V was cut by 3 bases and J by 7 bases, with 10 bases left in between. CDR1 is LGHNA and CDR2 is YSLEER in the germline V gene. The CDR3 runs 13 residues. DNA of the CDR3: TGCGCCAGCAGCCACCGCAGGGTTAACATTCAGTACTTC. This codes for CASSHRRVNIQYF.

The chain joins TRBV28 to TRBJ1-3; D is uncertain. V shed 9 bases and J shed 0 bases, with 15 bases lying between them. The CDR3 spans 15 residues. CDR1 MDHEN and CDR2 SYDVKM come from the germline V gene. In nucleotides, the CDR3 is TGTGCCAGTCATGACACGGCCATCTCTGGAAACACCATATATTTT. This codes for CASHDTAISGNTIYF.

The chain uses TRBV5-6 and TRBJ2-7; 7 bases fit TRBD2. The germline gives CDR1 SGHDT, CDR2 YYEEEE. The CDR3 totals 14 residues. J gave up 5 bases and V 0 bases, and 5 bases lay outside the gene matches. CDR3 in amino acids: CASSLGGLGHEQYF. CDR3 sequence (DNA): TGTGCCAGCAGCTTGGGTGGACTAGGCCACGAGCAGTACTTC.

In this sample, this clone turned up once. V usage is TRBV28 and J usage is TRBJ1-6; 7 nucleotides agree with TRBD1. This CDR3 contains 15 residues. J was trimmed by 6 bases and V by 9 bases; bases with no gene match: 11. Germline-derived CDR1 and CDR2 are MDHEN and SYDVKM. The CDR3 coding sequence is TGTGCCAGTCAAGTGGAGTACAGGGGTAATTCACCCCTCCACTTT. Protein sequence: CASQVEYRGNSPLHF. Supplemented by reference TRBV28 and TRBJ1-6, the full variable domain reads DVKVTQSSRYLVKRTGEKVFLECVQDMDHENMFWYRQDPGLGLRLIYFSYDVKMKEKGDIPEGYSVSREKKERFSLILESASTNQTSMYLCASQVEYRGNSPLHFGNGTRLTVT.

The chain is built from TRBV9 and TRBJ2-1; the match to TRBD2 covers 13 bases. CDR1 and CDR2 (germline): SGDLS, YYNGEE. Trimming cost V 0 bases and J 3 bases; bases outside gene matches: 3. The CDR3 is made up of 17 amino acids. DNA of the CDR3: TGTGCCAGCAGCGTAGCGACTAGCGGGGGGAGCTACAATGAGCAGTTCTTC. It specifies CASSVATSGGSYNEQFF. Full variable domain (outside the CDR3, taken from reference TRBV9 and TRBJ2-1): DSGVTQTPKHLITATGQRVTLRCSPRSGDLSVYWYQQSLDQGLQFLIQYYNGEERAKGNILERFSAQQFPDLHSELNLSSLELGDSALYFCASSVATSGGSYNEQFFGPGTRLTVL.

This sequence joins TRBV7-2 and TRBJ2-7; tentative D call: TRBD1 (8 bases). Germline CDR1 and CDR2: SGHTA and FQGNSA. The CDR3 runs to 15 residues. V gave up 6 bases and J gave up 3 bases, with 18 bases separating them. The CDR3 protein is CASRVQQGGIYEQYF. In DNA form, the CDR3 reads TGTGCCAGCAGAGTACAACAGGGGGGGATCTACGAGCAGTACTTC.

The sample holds a few counts of this clone. The rearrangement uses TRBV5-1 and TRBJ2-5, with 9 bases identical to TRBD1. CDR1 is SGHRS and CDR2 is YFSETQ in the germline V gene. The J segment lost 1 base and the V segment lost 1 base, leaving 14 bases of the junction unmatched. This CDR3 is 19 amino acids long. CDR3 residues: CASSLSKVFGQGSQETQYF. The CDR3 DNA sequence: TGCGCCAGCAGCTTGTCCAAGGTCTTTGGACAGGGGTCCCAAGAGACCCAGTACTTC.

V usage is TRBV6-1 and J usage is TRBJ2-7; the match to TRBD1 covers 9 bases. Trimming cost V 7 bases and J 0 bases; bases outside gene matches: 7. Germline V gene data show CDR1 as MNHNS and CDR2 as SASEGT. This CDR3 is 15 amino acids long. DNA for the CDR3: TGTGCCAGCATCGGACAGGGGACGGGCTCCTACGAGCAGTACTTC. This translates into CASIGQGTGSYEQYF.

The CDR3 DNA reads TGTGCCAGCAGATCCTTAGGATTACAGGGGTTGCCCCAGTACTTC. As protein: CASRSLGLQGLPQYF. The chain has TRBV28 and TRBJ2-5, with 7 bases lining up with TRBD1. CDR3 length equals 15 residues. CDR1 is MDHEN and CDR2 is SYDVKM in the germline V gene. V was clipped by 6 bases and J by 9 bases; unmatched bases: 16.

This rearrangement joins TRBV5-1 to TRBJ1-2, with 11 nucleotides matching TRBD1. Germline values: CDR1 SGHRS, CDR2 YFSETQ. V lost 7 bases, J lost 7 bases, and 9 bases stayed unmatched. This CDR3 comprises 14 residues. As DNA, the CDR3 is TGCGCCAGCCGCCAAGGACAGGGGGCTCGTGGCTACACCTTC. This sequence encodes CASRQGQGARGYTF.